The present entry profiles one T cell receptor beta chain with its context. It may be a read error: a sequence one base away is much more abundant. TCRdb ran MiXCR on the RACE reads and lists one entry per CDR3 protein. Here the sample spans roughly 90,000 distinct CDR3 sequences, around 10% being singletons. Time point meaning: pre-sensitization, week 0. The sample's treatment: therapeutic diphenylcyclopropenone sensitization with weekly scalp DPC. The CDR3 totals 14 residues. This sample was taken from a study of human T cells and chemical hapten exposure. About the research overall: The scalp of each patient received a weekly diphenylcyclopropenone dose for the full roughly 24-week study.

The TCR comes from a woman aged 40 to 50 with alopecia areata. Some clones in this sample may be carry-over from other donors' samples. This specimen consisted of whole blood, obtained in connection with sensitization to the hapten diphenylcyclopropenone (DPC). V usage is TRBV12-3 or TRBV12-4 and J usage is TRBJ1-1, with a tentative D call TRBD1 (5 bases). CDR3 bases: TGTACCAGCAGCCGCTTTGACAGGAACACTGAAGCTTTCTTT. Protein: CTSSRFDRNTEAFF.